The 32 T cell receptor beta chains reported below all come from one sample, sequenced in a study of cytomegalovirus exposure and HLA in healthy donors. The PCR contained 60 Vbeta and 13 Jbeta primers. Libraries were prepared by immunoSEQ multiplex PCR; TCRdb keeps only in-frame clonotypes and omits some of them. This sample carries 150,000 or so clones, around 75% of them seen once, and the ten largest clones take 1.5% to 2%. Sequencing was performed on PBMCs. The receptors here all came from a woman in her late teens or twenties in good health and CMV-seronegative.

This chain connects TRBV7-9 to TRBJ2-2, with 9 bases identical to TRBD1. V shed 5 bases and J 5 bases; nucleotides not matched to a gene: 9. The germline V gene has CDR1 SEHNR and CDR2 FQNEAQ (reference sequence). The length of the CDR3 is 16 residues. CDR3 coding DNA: TGTGCCAGCAGCACGAACAGGGGGCGCCTGACCGGGGAGCTGTTTTTT. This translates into CASSTNRGRLTGELFF.

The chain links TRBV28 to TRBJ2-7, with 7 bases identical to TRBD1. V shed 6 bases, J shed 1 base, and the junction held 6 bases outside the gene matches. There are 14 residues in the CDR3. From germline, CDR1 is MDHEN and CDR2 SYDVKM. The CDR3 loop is CASRGDSLSYEQYF. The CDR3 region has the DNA TGTGCCAGCAGAGGGGACAGCTTATCCTACGAGCAGTACTTC.

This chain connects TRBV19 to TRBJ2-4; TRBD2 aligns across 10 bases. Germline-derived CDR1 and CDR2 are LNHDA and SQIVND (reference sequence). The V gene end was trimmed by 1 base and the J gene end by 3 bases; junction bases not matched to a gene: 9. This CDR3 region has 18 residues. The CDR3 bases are TGTGCCAGTAGTATAGTACAGCGGGGGGGCCTCAGCAAAAACATTCAGTACTTC. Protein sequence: CASSIVQRGGLSKNIQYF.

CDR3 in amino acids: CASSPRTPSSGNTIYF. CDR3 bases: TGTGCCAGCAGCCCGAGGACTCCGAGCTCTGGAAACACCATATATTTT. The chain carries TRBV11-3 and TRBJ1-3; D unresolved. The CDR3 extends over 16 amino acids. V was trimmed by 5 bases and J by 0 bases, leaving 14 bases between them. From germline, CDR1 is SGHNT and CDR2 YENEEA.

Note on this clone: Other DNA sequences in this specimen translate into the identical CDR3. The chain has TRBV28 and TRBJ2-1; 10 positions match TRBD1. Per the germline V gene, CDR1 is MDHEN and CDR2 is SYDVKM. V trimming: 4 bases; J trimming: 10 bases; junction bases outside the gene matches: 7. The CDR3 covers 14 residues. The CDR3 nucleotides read TGTGCCAGCAGTTACCGGGACAGGGGAGGAGAGCAGTTCTTC. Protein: CASSYRDRGGEQFF.

This CDR3 is CASSYAGQLTDTQYF. The CDR3, as DNA: TGTGCCAGCAGCTATGCGGGACAGCTCACAGATACGCAGTATTTT. This chain joins TRBV5-4 and TRBJ2-3; possibly TRBD1 for D (7 bases). The CDR3 has 15 residues. The V gene lost 3 bases and the J gene lost 2 bases, with 13 bases spanning the gap. Germline CDR1 SGHNT, CDR2 YYREEE (reference sequence). Combining the CDR3 with reference TRBV5-4 and TRBJ2-3 gives the whole variable domain ETGVTQSPTHLIKTRGQQVTLRCSSQSGHNTVSWYQQALGQGPQFIFQYYREEENGRGNFPPRFSGLQFPNYSSELNVNALELDDSALYLCASSYAGQLTDTQYFGPGTRLTVL.

CDR3 in amino acids: CASSFGQGVGNEQFF. CDR3 DNA: TGTGCCAGCAGCTTTGGACAGGGGGTGGGCAATGAGCAGTTCTTC. This chain uses TRBV7-9 with TRBJ2-1; 10 nucleotides agree with TRBD1. V dropped 3 bases and J dropped 6; count of bases not matched to a gene: 5. CDR1 is SEHNR, CDR2 FQNEAQ, per germline (reference sequence). This CDR3 is built from 15 residues.

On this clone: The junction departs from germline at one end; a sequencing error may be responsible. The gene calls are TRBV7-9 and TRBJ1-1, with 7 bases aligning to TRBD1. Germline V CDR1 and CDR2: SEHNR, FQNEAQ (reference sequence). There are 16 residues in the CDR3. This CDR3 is CSSRFRDSLMNTEAFF. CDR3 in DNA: TGTTCCAGCAGATTCCGGGACAGCCTTATGAACACTGAAGCTTTCTTT.

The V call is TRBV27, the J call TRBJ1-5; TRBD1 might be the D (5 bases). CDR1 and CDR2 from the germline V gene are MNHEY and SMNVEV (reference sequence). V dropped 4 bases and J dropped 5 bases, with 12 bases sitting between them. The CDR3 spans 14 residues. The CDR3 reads CASSSGSRYQPQHF. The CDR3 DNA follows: TGTGCCAGCAGTTCAGGGTCTCGATATCAGCCCCAGCATTTT.

CDR3 in amino acids: CASSFGPYYEQYF. The CDR3 DNA follows: TGTGCCAGCAGTTTTGGGCCCTACTACGAGCAGTACTTC. The rearrangement uses TRBV27 and TRBJ2-7; no clear D. The CDR3 totals 13 residues. From germline, CDR1 is MNHEY and CDR2 SMNVEV (reference sequence). V lost 3 bases and J lost 3, with 9 bases in between.

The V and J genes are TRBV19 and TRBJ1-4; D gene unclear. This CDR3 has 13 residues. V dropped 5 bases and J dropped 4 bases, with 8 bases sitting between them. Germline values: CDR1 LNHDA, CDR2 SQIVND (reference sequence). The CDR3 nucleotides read TGTGCCAGTAGTTCCCCCCTTAATGAAAAACTGTTTTTT. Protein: CASSSPLNEKLFF.

The CDR3 sequence is CASSSAGGQGWTQYF. CDR3 DNA: TGTGCCAGCAGCTCCGCGGGGGGACAGGGTTGGACCCAGTACTTC. The chain links TRBV5-4 to TRBJ2-5; the D gene is possibly TRBD1 (9 bases). Trimming removed 3 bases from V and 7 bases from J, with 19 bases in between. The CDR3 length is 15 residues. Germline assignment: CDR1 SGHNT and CDR2 YYREEE (reference sequence).

CDR3 DNA sequence: TGTGCCAGCAGCCAAGGTGCAGCTGGAAACACCATATATTTT. Protein product: CASSQGAAGNTIYF. The V call is TRBV4-2, the J call TRBJ1-3; D gene uncertain. V was trimmed by 1 base and J by 2 bases, leaving 6 bases between them. There are 14 residues in the CDR3. Germline-derived CDR1 and CDR2 are LGHNA and YNFKEQ.

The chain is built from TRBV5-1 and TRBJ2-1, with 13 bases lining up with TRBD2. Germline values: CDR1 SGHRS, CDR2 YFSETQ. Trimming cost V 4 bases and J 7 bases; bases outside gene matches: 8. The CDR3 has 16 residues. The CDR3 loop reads CASSPRTSGSVNEQFF. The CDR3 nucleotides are TGCGCCAGCAGCCCGAGGACTAGCGGGAGCGTAAATGAGCAGTTCTTC. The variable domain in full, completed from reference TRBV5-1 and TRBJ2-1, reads KAGVTQTPRYLIKTRGQQVTLSCSPISGHRSVSWYQQTPGQGLQFLFEYFSETQRNKGNFPGRFSGRQFSNSRSEMNVSTLELGDSALYLCASSPRTSGSVNEQFFGPGTRLTVL.

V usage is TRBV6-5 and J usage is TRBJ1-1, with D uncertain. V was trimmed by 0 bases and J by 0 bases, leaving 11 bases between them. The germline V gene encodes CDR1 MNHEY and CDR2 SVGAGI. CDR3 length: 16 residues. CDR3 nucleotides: TGTGCCAGCAGTTACTCGGTGGAGGCCATGAACACTGAAGCTTTCTTT. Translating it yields CASSYSVEAMNTEAFF.

The CDR3 here is CASSPLAGGQYF. Written as DNA, the CDR3 is TGTGCCAGCAGCCCTCTAGCGGGGGGGCAGTATTTT. This chain joins TRBV7-3 and TRBJ2-3; TRBD2 aligns across 11 bases. The V gene's germline CDR1 is SGHTA and CDR2 FQGTGA. The CDR3 contains 12 residues. V dropped 5 bases and J dropped 11; count of bases not matched to a gene: 3.

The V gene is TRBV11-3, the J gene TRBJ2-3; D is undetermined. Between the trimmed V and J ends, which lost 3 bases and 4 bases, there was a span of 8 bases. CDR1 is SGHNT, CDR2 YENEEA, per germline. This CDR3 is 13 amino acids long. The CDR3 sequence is CASSLGSADTQYF. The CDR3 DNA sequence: TGTGCCAGCAGCTTGGGCTCCGCAGATACGCAGTATTTT.

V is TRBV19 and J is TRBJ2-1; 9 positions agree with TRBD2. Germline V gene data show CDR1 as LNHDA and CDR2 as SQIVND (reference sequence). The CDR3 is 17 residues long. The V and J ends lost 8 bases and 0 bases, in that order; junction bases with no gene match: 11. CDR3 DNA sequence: TGTGCCAGTCGGACTAGCGCCCAAGGTAGCTCCTACAATGAGCAGTTCTTC. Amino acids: CASRTSAQGSSYNEQFF.

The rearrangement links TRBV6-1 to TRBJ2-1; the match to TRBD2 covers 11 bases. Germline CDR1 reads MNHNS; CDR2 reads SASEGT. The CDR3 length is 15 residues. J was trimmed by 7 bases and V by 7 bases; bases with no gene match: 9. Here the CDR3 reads CASTELAGARNEQFF. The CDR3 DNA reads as TGTGCCAGCACCGAACTAGCGGGAGCGCGAAATGAGCAGTTCTTC.

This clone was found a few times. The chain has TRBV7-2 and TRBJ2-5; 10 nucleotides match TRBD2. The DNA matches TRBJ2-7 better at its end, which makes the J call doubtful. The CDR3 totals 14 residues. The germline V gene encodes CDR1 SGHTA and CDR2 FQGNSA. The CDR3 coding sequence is TGTGCCAGCAACCTAGCGGGGGCGACCTACGAGCAGTACTTC. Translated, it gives CASNLAGATYEQYF.

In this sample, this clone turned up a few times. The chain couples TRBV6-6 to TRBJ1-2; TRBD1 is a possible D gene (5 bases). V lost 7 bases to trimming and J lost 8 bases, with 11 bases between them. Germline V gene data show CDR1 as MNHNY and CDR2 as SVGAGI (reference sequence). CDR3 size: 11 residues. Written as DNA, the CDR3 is TGTGCCAGCACCCCCGGGGGGGGCTACACCTTC. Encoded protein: CASTPGGGYTF.

CDR3 sequence: CATTGAGGPDTQYF. CDR3 DNA sequence: TGTGCCACCACTGGGGCGGGGGGGCCGGATACGCAGTATTTT. The J gene is TRBJ2-3, the V gene TRBV10-3, with 9 bases lining up with TRBD2. Trimming cost V 10 bases and J 6 bases; bases outside gene matches: 11. CDR3 length equals 14 residues. CDR1 and CDR2 (germline): ENHRY, SYGVKD.

CDR3 sequence reads: CASVGAGRFNEQFF. The CDR3 bases are TGTGCTAGTGTAGGGGCGGGAAGGTTCAATGAGCAGTTCTTC. This rearrangement joins TRBV12-5 to TRBJ2-1; TRBD2 might be the D (6 bases). The germline V gene has CDR1 LGHNT and CDR2 FRNRAP. V lost 7 bases and J 6 bases, leaving 16 bases between the germline ends. The CDR3 sequence is 14 residues long. The entire variable domain, with the rest obtained from reference TRBV12-5 and TRBJ2-1, is as follows: DARVTQTPRHKVTEMGQEVTMRCQPILGHNTVFWYRQTMMQGLELLAYFRNRAPLDDSGMPKDRFSAEMPDATLATLKIQPSEPRDSAVYFCASVGAGRFNEQFFGPGTRLTVL.

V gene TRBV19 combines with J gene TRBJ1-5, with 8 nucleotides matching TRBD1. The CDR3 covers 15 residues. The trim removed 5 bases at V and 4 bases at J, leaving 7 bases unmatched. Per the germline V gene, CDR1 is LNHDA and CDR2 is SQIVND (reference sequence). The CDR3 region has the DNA TGTGCCAGTAGTTTTGGACAGGGCCTTAATCAGCCCCAGCATTTT. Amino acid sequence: CASSFGQGLNQPQHF.

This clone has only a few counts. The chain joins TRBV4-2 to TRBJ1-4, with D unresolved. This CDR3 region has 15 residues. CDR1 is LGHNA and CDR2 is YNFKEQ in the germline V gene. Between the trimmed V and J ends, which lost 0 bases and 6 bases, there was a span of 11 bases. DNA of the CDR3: TGTGCCAGCAGCCAAGAGGTGCGGGGATATGAAAAACTGTTTTTT. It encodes CASSQEVRGYEKLFF.

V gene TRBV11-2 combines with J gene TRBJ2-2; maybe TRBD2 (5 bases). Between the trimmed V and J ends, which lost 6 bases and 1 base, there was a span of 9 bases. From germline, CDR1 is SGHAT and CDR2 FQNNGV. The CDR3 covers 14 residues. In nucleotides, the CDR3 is TGTGCCAGCAGGCGGGCCGGGAACACCGGGGAGCTGTTTTTT. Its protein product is CASRRAGNTGELFF.

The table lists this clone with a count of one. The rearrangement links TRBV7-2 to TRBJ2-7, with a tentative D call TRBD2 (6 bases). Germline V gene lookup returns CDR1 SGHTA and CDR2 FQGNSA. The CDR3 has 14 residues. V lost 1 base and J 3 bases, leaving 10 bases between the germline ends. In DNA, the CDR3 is TGTGCCAGCAGCTTAGAGGGACTTATCTACGAGCAGTACTTC. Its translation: CASSLEGLIYEQYF. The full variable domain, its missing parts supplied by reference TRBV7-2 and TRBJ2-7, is GAGVSQSPSNKVTEKGKDVELRCDPISGHTALYWYRQSLGQGLEFLIYFQGNSAPDKSGLPSDRFSAERTGGSVSTLTIQRTQQEDSAVYLCASSLEGLIYEQYFGPGTRLTVT.

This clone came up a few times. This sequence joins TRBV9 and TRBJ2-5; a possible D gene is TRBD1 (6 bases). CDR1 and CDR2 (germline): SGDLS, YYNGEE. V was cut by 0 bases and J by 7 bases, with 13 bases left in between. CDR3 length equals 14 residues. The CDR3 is CASSVVGQSMTQYF. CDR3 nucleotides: TGTGCCAGCAGCGTAGTTGGACAGTCAATGACCCAGTACTTC.

Here the CDR3 reads CASSEPGGVTEAFF. The CDR3 DNA is TGTGCCAGCAGTGAACCGGGGGGGGTCACTGAAGCTTTCTTT. The chain links TRBV6-1 to TRBJ1-1, with a tentative D call TRBD1 (5 bases). The V end was cut by 2 bases, the J end by 4 bases, with 11 bases between. CDR1 is MNHNS and CDR2 is SASEGT in the germline V gene. The CDR3 has 14 residues.

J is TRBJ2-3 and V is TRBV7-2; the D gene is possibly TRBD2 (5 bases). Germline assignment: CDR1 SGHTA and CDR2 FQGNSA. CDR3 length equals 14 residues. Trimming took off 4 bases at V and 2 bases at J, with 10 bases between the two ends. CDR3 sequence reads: CASSSGLHTDTQYF. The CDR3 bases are TGTGCCAGCAGCTCCGGACTGCACACAGATACGCAGTATTTT. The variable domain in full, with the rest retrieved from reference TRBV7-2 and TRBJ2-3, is GAGVSQSPSNKVTEKGKDVELRCDPISGHTALYWYRQSLGQGLEFLIYFQGNSAPDKSGLPSDRFSAERTGGSVSTLTIQRTQQEDSAVYLCASSSGLHTDTQYFGPGTRLTVL.

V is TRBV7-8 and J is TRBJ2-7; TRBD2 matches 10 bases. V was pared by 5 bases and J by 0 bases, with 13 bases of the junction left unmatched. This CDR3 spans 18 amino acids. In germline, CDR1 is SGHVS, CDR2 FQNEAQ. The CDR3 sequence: CASSIGLAVVRGSYEQYF. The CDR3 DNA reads TGTGCCAGCAGCATCGGACTAGCGGTGGTCCGTGGCTCCTACGAGCAGTACTTC.

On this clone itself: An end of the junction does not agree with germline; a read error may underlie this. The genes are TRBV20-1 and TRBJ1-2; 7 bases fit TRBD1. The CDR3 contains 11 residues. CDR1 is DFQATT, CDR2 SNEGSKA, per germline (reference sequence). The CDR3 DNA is TGCAGTGCTAGTAAGGACAGGAGGTCTGGCTTC. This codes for CSASKDRRSGF.